The 17 T cell receptor beta chains presented below share a single source sample, sequenced in a study of T cell repertoires in cytomegalovirus infection (dated by TCRdb to the late 2010s). The instrument given in TCRdb is Illumina HiSeq 1500. TCRdb itself trimmed the public reads at Q25 with fastp, ran MiXCR and retained productive beta chains. Rows with one shared CDR3 protein collapse into an entry with the most common genes and DNA. Across this sample there are around 740,000 distinct CDR3 sequences, with less than 40% seen only once. Roughly 2.8% of the sample is taken by the ten largest. What was sequenced was PBMCs. Receptor source: a human donor in good health (CMV status not recorded). Some clones in this sample may be carry-over from other donors' samples.

This clonotype was counted a few times. The CDR3 reads CASSQGTGGGGNYGYTF. CDR3 DNA: TGCGCCAGCAGCCAGGGGACAGGTGGAGGAGGAAACTATGGCTACACCTTC. The V and J genes are TRBV4-1 and TRBJ1-2; 8 nucleotides match TRBD1. V lost 3 bases and J lost 2; bases outside the gene matches: 11. The CDR3 runs 17 residues. Germline V gene data show CDR1 as MGHRA and CDR2 as YSYEKL.

Comment on this clonotype: This likely comes from a read error, as the CDR3 has no conserved phenylalanine or tryptophan at its end. V and J are TRBV7-3 and TRBJ2-7; 11 bases line up with TRBD2. J lost 4 bases, V lost 4 bases, and 6 bases had no gene match. The V gene's germline CDR1 is SGHTA and CDR2 FQGTGA. The CDR3 sequence is 15 residues long. The CDR3 loop is CASSSGLAEFYEQYL. CDR3 in DNA: TGTGCCAGCAGCTCGGGACTAGCGGAATTTTACGAGCAGTACTTA.

This clonotype was counted only a few times. The rearrangement uses TRBV27 and TRBJ1-5; D remains ambiguous. The CDR3 is 15 amino acids. Trimming left V 7 bases short and J 1 base short, with 14 bases between. Germline V gene lookup returns CDR1 MNHEY and CDR2 SMNVEV (reference sequence). This chain's CDR3 is CASKRVVGSNQPQHF. The CDR3 DNA reads as TGTGCCAGCAAACGGGTCGTGGGAAGCAATCAGCCCCAGCATTTT.

The chain uses TRBV23-1 and TRBJ2-2; 7 nucleotides agree with TRBD2. TRBV23-1 is assigned to the ORF class and has an uncertain function. This CDR3 region has 16 residues. Losses at the gene ends were 4 bases for V and 7 bases for J; bases not matched to a gene: 12. The CDR3, as DNA: TGCGCCAGCAGTCTCAAGCCCGGGGGGTGTCACGGGGAGCTGTTTTTT. Translated, it gives CASSLKPGGCHGELFF.

This clonotype appeared once. The conserved phenylalanine or tryptophan is not found at the CDR3 terminus, so this likely reflects a read error. The chain uses TRBV7-2 and TRBJ2-5; TRBD1 is a possible D gene (6 bases). CDR3 length equals 17 residues. The germline gives CDR1 SGHTA, CDR2 FQGNSA. V lost 1 base, J lost 3 bases, and 18 bases lay in between. The DNA of the CDR3 is TGTGCCAGCAGCTTAGATAGAGGGGGTGCAGCAGAAGAGACCCAGTACTTA. Translating it yields CASSLDRGGAAEETQYL.

The rearrangement uses TRBV27 and TRBJ2-7, with D maybe TRBD1 (5 bases). CDR3 length equals 16 residues. Per the germline V gene, CDR1 is MNHEY and CDR2 is SMNVEV (reference sequence). The V gene lost 6 bases and the J gene lost 3 bases, with 21 bases spanning the gap. CDR3 region: CASRLSYRLKDYEQYF. Written as DNA, the CDR3 is TGTGCCAGCAGGTTAAGTTACAGGCTAAAAGACTACGAGCAGTACTTC.

The V gene is TRBV9, the J gene TRBJ1-1; D unresolved. Per the germline V gene, CDR1 is SGDLS and CDR2 is YYNGEE. V lost 4 bases to trimming and J lost 11 bases, with 15 bases between them. CDR3 length: 12 amino acids. CDR3 sequence: CASSSWEGLAFF. The CDR3 DNA follows: TGTGCCAGCAGCTCCTGGGAGGGCTTGGCTTTCTTT.

The chain joins TRBV19 to TRBJ2-7; the D gene is possibly TRBD1 (6 bases). Germline V CDR1 and CDR2: LNHDA, SQIVND (reference sequence). Deletions cut 7 bases from V and 2 bases from J, with 15 bases between. The CDR3 covers 14 residues. This CDR3 is CASKSGTTPYEQYF. The CDR3 DNA reads as TGTGCCAGTAAATCCGGGACAACCCCCTACGAGCAGTACTTC.

V gene TRBV28 combines with J gene TRBJ2-1, with TRBD2 as a possible D gene (6 bases). Per the germline V gene, CDR1 is MDHEN and CDR2 is SYDVKM. The V end lost 7 bases, the J end lost 6 bases, and 16 bases lay between the germline ends. The CDR3 loop spans 14 amino acids. The CDR3 DNA follows: TGTGCCAGCACCCCCCGGAGGGTGGGCAATGAGCAGTTCTTC. Translating it yields CASTPRRVGNEQFF.

The CDR3 spells CASSYWTGEALASPLHF. The CDR3 DNA is TGCGCCAGCAGTTACTGGACAGGTGAGGCCTTAGCTTCACCCCTCCACTTT. J is TRBJ1-6 and V is TRBV5-1; 7 bases are shared with TRBD1. Germline CDR1 SGHRS, CDR2 YFSETQ. V trimming: 5 bases; J trimming: 9 bases; junction bases outside the gene matches: 17. This CDR3 has 17 amino acids. The full variable domain, rest sourced from reference TRBV5-1 and TRBJ1-6, is KAGVTQTPRYLIKTRGQQVTLSCSPISGHRSVSWYQQTPGQGLQFLFEYFSETQRNKGNFPGRFSGRQFSNSRSEMNVSTLELGDSALYLCASSYWTGEALASPLHFGNGTRLTVT.

The chain has TRBV6-4 and TRBJ2-1; 11 bases line up with TRBD2. The CDR3 length is 20 residues. V was pared by 6 bases and J by 4 bases, with 20 bases of the junction left unmatched. Per the germline V gene, CDR1 is MRHNA and CDR2 is SNTAGT. CDR3 DNA sequence: TGTGCCAGCAGGCTTAGCGGCGGGACTAGCGGCTCTCCTGGGTACAATGAGCAGTTCTTC. Encoded protein: CASRLSGGTSGSPGYNEQFF.

This chain links TRBV5-1 with TRBJ2-5, with unresolved D. This CDR3 is 16 amino acids long. Deletions cut 2 bases from V and 5 bases from J, with 19 bases between. Germline V gene lookup returns CDR1 SGHRS and CDR2 YFSETQ. CDR3 sequence reads: CASSFGDTEMGETQYF. For the CDR3, the DNA is TGCGCCAGCAGCTTTGGAGACACCGAGATGGGGGAGACCCAGTACTTC.

This clonotype came up a few times. The chain recombines TRBV6-6 with TRBJ2-2; the D is unclear. Trimming shortened V by 0 bases and J by 0 bases, and 8 bases separated the two germline ends. CDR1 is MNHNY, CDR2 SVGAGI, per germline (reference sequence). The CDR3 runs to 16 residues. CDR3 amino acids: CASSYSNPANTGELFF. CDR3 sequence (DNA): TGTGCCAGCAGTTACTCGAACCCCGCGAACACCGGGGAGCTGTTTTTT.

This clonotype was counted between two and nine times. The chain carries TRBV20-1 and TRBJ2-5; 9 nucleotides agree with TRBD1. V was pared by 6 bases and J by 5 bases, with 10 bases of the junction left unmatched. This CDR3 has 14 residues. The germline V gene has CDR1 DFQATT and CDR2 SNEGSKA (reference sequence). The CDR3 loop is CSAPRGQGFETQYF. CDR3 sequence (DNA): TGCAGTGCACCGAGGGGACAGGGTTTTGAGACCCAGTACTTC.

The V and J genes are TRBV15 and TRBJ2-1; no reliable D call. CDR3 length equals 16 residues. The germline V gene encodes CDR1 LNHNV and CDR2 YYDKDF (reference sequence). V lost 0 bases, J lost 2 bases, and 11 bases lay in between. CDR3 sequence reads: CATSRDVAGPYNEQFF. The CDR3 DNA reads TGTGCCACCAGCAGAGACGTGGCAGGACCCTACAATGAGCAGTTCTTC.

The J gene is TRBJ1-1, the V gene TRBV7-9; no reliable D call. The CDR3 has 15 amino acids. Trimming stripped 0 bases from V and 1 base from J, with 9 bases between. Germline-derived CDR1 and CDR2 are SEHNR and FQNEAQ (reference sequence). For the CDR3, the DNA is TGTGCCAGCAGCTTAGCCTCAGGTCGGAACACTGAAGCTTTCTTT. It codes for CASSLASGRNTEAFF.

This clonotype was detected only a few times. The rearrangement joins TRBV28 to TRBJ1-5; D ambiguous. Trimming shortened V by 6 bases and J by 3 bases, and 12 bases separated the two germline ends. The CDR3 runs 14 residues. Looked up from germline, CDR1 is MDHEN and CDR2 is SYDVKM. As DNA, the CDR3 is TGTGCCAGCAGAGATCAGATTTTCAATCAGCCCCAGCATTTT. Protein sequence: CASRDQIFNQPQHF.